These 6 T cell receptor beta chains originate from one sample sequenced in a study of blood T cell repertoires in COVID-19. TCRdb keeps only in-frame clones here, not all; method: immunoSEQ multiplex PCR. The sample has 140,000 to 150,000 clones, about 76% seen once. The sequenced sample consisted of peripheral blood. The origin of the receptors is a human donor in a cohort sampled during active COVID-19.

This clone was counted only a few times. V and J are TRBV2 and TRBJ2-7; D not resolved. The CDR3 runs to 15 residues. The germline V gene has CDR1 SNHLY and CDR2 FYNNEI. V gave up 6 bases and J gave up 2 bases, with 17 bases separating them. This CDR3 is CASRLPGRSTYEQYF. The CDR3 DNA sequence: TGTGCCAGCAGGCTCCCGGGTAGGTCGACCTACGAGCAGTACTTC.

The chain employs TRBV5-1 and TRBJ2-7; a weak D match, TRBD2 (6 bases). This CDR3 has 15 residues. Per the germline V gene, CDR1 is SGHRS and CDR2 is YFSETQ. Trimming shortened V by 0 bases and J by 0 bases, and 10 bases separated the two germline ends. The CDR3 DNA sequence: TGCGCCAGCAGCTTGGAAGAGGACTACTCCTACGAGCAGTACTTC. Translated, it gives CASSLEEDYSYEQYF.

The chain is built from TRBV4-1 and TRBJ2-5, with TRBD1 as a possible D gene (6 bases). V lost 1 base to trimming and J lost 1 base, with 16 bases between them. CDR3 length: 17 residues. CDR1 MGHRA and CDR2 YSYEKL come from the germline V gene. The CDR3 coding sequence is TGCGCCAGCAGCCAAGCGGAGTCGTCCAGGGGCCAAGAGACCCAGTACTTC. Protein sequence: CASSQAESSRGQETQYF.

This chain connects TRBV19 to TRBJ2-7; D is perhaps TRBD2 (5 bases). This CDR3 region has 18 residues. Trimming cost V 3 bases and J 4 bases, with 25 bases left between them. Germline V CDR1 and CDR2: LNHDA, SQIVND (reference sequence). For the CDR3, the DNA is TGTGCCAGTAGTATTAAAATGACGAGGGATTACCCCTATTACGAGCAGTACTTC. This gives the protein CASSIKMTRDYPYYEQYF.

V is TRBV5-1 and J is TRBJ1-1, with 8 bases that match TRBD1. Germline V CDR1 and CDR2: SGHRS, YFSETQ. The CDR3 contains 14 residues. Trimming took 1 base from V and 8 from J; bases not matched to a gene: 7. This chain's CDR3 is CASSLIGQGGEAFF. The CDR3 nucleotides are TGCGCCAGCAGCTTGATTGGACAGGGCGGCGAAGCTTTCTTT.

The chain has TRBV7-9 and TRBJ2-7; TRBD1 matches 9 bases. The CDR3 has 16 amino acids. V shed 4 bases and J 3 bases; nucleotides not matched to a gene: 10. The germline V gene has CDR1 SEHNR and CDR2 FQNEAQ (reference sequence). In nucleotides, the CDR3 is TGTGCCAGCAGCTATCCCACCGGGACAGGGATCTACGAGCAGTACTTC. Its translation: CASSYPTGTGIYEQYF.